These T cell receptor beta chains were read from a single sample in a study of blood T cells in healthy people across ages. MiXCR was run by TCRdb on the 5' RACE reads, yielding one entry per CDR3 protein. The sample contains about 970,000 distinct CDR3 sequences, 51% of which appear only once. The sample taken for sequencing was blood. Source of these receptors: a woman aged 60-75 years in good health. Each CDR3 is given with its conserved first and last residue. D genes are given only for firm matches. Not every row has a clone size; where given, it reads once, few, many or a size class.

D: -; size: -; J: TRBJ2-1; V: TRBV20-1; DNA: TGCAGTGCTATGTCCCGCGGGATATACAATGAGCAGTTCTTC; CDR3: CSAMSRGIYNEQFF
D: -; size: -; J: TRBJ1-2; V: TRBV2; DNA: TGTGCCAGCGGGCCATCCAGCGGAGGCTACACCTTC; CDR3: CASGPSSGGYTF
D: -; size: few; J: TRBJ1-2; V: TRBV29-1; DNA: TGCAGCGTTGTCCCACAGCATGGCTACACCTTC; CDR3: CSVVPQHGYTF
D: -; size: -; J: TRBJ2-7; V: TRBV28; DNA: TGTGCCAGCAGTTCCGCCAACCGGGGGCAGTACTTC; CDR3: CASSSANRGQYF
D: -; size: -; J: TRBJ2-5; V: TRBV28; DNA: TGTGCCAGCGGGCATGGACAGACCCAGTACTTC; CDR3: CASGHGQTQYF
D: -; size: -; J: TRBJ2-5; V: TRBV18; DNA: TGTGCCAGCTCACCAGGTCTTGGAAATCAAGAGACCCAGTACTTC; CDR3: CASSPGLGNQETQYF
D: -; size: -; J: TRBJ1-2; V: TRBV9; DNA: TGTGCCAGCGGGGGGATATCCTATGGCTACACCTTC; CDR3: CASGGISYGYTF
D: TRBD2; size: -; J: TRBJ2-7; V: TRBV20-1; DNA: TGCAGTGCTAGAGAAACTAGCGGGAGCTCCCACAATGAGCAGTACTTC; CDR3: CSARETSGSSHNEQYF
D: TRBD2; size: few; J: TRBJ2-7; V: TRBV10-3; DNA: TGTGCCATCAGTGAGTCGCTTAGCGGGGGGACCTACAATGAGCAGTACTTC; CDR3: CAISESLSGGTYNEQYF
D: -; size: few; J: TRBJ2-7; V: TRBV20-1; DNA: TGCAGTGCTAGCGAGATAGGAGGTAGCTACGAGCAGTACTTC; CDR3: CSASEIGGSYEQYF
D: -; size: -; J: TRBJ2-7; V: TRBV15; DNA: TGTGCCACCAGCAGCGATCGGAGGGCGGGATCGAACGAGCGGTACTTC; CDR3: CATSSDRRAGSNERYF
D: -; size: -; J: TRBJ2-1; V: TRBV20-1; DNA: TGCAGTGCTATAGACGGAAATTACAATGAGCAGTTCTTC; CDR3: CSAIDGNYNEQFF
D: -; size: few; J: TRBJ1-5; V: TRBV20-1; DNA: TGCAGTGCTTCACCGGGAAATAGCAATCAGCCCCAGCATTTT; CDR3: CSASPGNSNQPQHF
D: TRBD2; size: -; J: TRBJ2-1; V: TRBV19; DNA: TGTGCCAGTAGTATTCAGCGGGAGTATGAGCAGTTCTTC; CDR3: CASSIQREYEQFF
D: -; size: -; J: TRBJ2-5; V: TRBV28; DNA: TGTGCCAGCCAAAGCCCCTTAGGACAACAAGAGACCCAGTACTTC; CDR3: CASQSPLGQQETQYF
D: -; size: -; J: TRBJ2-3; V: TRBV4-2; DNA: TGTGCCAGCAGCCAAGATTTAGGGCCCCAGCAATTTACGCAGTATTTT; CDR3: CASSQDLGPQQFTQYF
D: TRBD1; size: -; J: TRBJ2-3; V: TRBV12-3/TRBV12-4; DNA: TGTGCCAGCAGACCGGGACAGGGGAGAACAGATACGCAGTATTTT; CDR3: CASRPGQGRTDTQYF
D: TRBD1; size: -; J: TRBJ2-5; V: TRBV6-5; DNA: TGTGCCAGCAGCTTGGGGCGACAGGGGAAAGGGGCCCAGTACTTC; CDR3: CASSLGRQGKGAQYF
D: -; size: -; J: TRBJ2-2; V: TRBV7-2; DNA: TGTGCCAGCAGCTTGGCTAGACAGTCCGCCGGGGAGCTGTTTTTT; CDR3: CASSLARQSAGELFF
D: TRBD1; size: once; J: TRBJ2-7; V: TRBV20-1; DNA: TGCAGTGCGACAGGGGCGGGCTACGAGCAGTACTTC; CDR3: CSATGAGYEQYF
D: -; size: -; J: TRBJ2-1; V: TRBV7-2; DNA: TGTGCCAGCAGCTTAGAGGACGGTCCTTACAATGAGCAGTTCTTC; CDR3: CASSLEDGPYNEQFF
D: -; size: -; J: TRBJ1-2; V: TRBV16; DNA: TGTGCCAGCAGCCAAAGCGCCGATTATGGCTACACCTTC; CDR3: CASSQSADYGYTF
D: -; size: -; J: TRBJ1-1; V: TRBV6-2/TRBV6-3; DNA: TGTGCCAGCAGTTACTCCCTCGGGGATTCTCTAATCACTGAAGCTTTCTTT; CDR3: CASSYSLGDSLITEAFF
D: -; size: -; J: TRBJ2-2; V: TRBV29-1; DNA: TGCAGCGCCGACGCGGGGACCGGGGAGCTGTTTTTT; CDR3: CSADAGTGELFF
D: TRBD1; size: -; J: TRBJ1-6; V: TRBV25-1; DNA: TGTGCCAGCAGTGTCGACAGGGGGTGGTCACCCCTCCACTTT; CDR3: CASSVDRGWSPLHF
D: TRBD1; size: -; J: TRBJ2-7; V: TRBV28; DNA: TGTGCCAGCAGCCCCGACAGGGGCGCGTTAGTGAGCGAGCAGTACTTC; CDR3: CASSPDRGALVSEQYF
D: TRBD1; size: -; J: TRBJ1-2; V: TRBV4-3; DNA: TGCGCCAGCAGCTCCACGGGACAGGCCTATGGCTACACCTTC; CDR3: CASSSTGQAYGYTF
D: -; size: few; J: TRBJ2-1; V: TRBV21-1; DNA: TGTGCCAGCAGCAAACCCGGACTAGCGGGACCTCGGGGTGAGCAGTTCTTC; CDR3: CASSKPGLAGPRGEQFF
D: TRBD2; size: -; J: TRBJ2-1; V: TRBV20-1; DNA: TGCAGTGCCGCCTCCATTAGCGGGTCCTACAATGAGCAGTTCTTC; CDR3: CSAASISGSYNEQFF
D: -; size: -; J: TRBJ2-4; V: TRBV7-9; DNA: TGTGCCAGCGCTACAACCGGGGGCACAGCCAAAAACATTCAGTACTTC; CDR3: CASATTGGTAKNIQYF
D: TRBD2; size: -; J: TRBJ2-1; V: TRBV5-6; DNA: TGTGCCAGCAGCTTGGTGAGACTAGCGGGAGCATTCGGTGAGCAGTTCTTC; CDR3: CASSLVRLAGAFGEQFF